The T cell receptor (beta chain) under discussion was sequenced for a study of control samples from healthy donors and cancer patients. Some clones are missing from TCRdb's copy, which holds only in-frame ones; the method was immunoSEQ multiplex PCR. This table has 150,000 or so clones, more than 85% appearing once. This CDR3 is built from 11 residues. With 6 bases removed from V and 4 bases from J, the gap between germline ends came to 8 bases. From germline, CDR1 is SGHDT and CDR2 YYEEEE. This clonotype was sampled from a man younger than 35 in good health. This chain connects TRBV5-6 to TRBJ2-7; maybe TRBD2 (5 bases). Material: blood. The CDR3 is CASTRGYEQYF. The CDR3 DNA sequence: TGTGCCAGCACTCGAGGGTACGAGCAGTACTTC.